This T cell receptor (beta chain) emerged from a study of shared clonotypes between healthy human individuals. Healthy and HIV-negative, the adult donors had no recent acute infections or vaccinations. The V and J ends lost 0 bases and 2 bases, in that order; junction bases with no gene match: 6. Germline loops: CDR1 MNHEY, CDR2 SVGAGI. CDR3 size: 16 residues. Some clones are missing from TCRdb's copy, which holds only in-frame ones; the method was immunoSEQ multiplex PCR. Of approximately 2.3 million clones listed, about 92% are singletons. Source material: naive CD4+ T cells from PBMCs. This sample's subset: CD45RA+ positively selected. The J gene is TRBJ2-5, the V gene TRBV6-5; TRBD1 aligns across 7 bases. The sequence was obtained from a man between 18 and 35 years old in good health. Some clones in this sample may be carry-over from other donors' samples. CDR3 sequence (DNA): TGTGCCAGCAGTTACTCGTCTGGGACAGCACAAGAGACCCAGTACTTC. This codes for CASSYSSGTAQETQYF.